Included here is one T cell receptor beta chain sequence, with context. Sequencing templates came from extracted RNA that was reverse transcribed into cDNA. The protocol was immunoSEQ multiplex PCR, while the TCRdb copy is restricted to in-frame clones and leaves out a portion. The table shows about 200,000 clones, with roughly three fifths occurring only once. The data stem from a study of CD8+ T cells in alopecia areata. Germline loops: CDR1 SNHLY, CDR2 FYNNEI. CDR3 length: 14 amino acids. V shed 6 bases and J shed 5 bases, with 16 bases lying between them. Treatment denoted: oral pan-JAK inhibitor, 5-10 mg twice daily.

The sequencing here drew on CD4+ T cells sorted from blood, taken at week 4, from a patient treated with tofacitinib. The TCR originated in a human donor with alopecia areata. The chain is built from TRBV2 and TRBJ2-5; D might be TRBD2 (6 bases). The CDR3 loop is CASRGLLGGETQYF. CDR3 sequence (DNA): TGTGCCAGCAGGGGCCTACTTGGAGGGGAGACCCAGTACTTC.